The 2 T cell receptor beta chains presented below share a single source sample, sequenced in a study of blood T cells in healthy people across ages. Using a J-beta primer mix together with a sample-barcoded 5' primer, a second PCR was run for roughly 7 to 12 cycles. From the 5' RACE reads, TCRdb called clonotypes with MiXCR, one entry per CDR3 protein. The table has 1.5 million to 2 million distinct CDR3 sequences, about 31% seen once. The sequenced sample was blood. These receptors were obtained from a woman in her twenties or thirties in good health.

V is TRBV5-1 and J is TRBJ2-5; TRBD2 is a possible D gene (5 bases). V was trimmed by 0 bases and J by 11 bases, leaving 17 bases between them. Germline-derived CDR1 and CDR2 are SGHRS and YFSETQ. CDR3 length equals 14 residues. CDR3 protein: CASSLARGSLPQYF. As DNA, the CDR3 is TGCGCCAGCAGCTTGGCCCGGGGTTCCCTTCCGCAGTACTTC.

This clonotype was counted a few times. A much larger clone lies a single base off, so this may be a read error. The chain recombines TRBV15 with TRBJ2-3, with 10 bases lining up with TRBD2. CDR3 length: 15 residues. Looked up from germline, CDR1 is LNHNV and CDR2 is YYDKDF (reference sequence). For the CDR3, the DNA is TGTGCCACCAGCAGAACAGCGGGGGGGCCAGATACGCGGTATTTT. Its protein is CATSRTAGGPDTRYF.